The 12 T cell receptor beta chains reported below all come from one sample, sequenced in a study of metastatic and nonmetastatic thyroid tumors. TCRdb called clones again from the PCR reads with MiXCR. The sample contains some 20,000 clones, around 17% of which appear only once. Patients underwent thyroid surgery, and none had received any treatment before it. The sequencing input was blood. These receptors all stem from a male donor with papillary thyroid cancer or a benign thyroid nodule (not recorded which). Some clones in this sample may be carry-over from other donors' samples.

This clone was seen repeatedly, ten times or more. The J gene is TRBJ2-6, the V gene TRBV4-1; D is undetermined. Trimming removed 0 bases at V and 0 bases at J, with 3 bases between. The CDR3 length is 15 residues. CDR1 is MGHRA, CDR2 YSYEKL, per germline. The CDR3 loop is CASSQDPSGANVLTF. As DNA, the CDR3 is TGCGCCAGCAGCCAAGATCCCTCTGGGGCCAACGTCCTGACTTTC.

The rearrangement uses TRBV28 and TRBJ2-7; D gene ambiguous. CDR3 length: 14 residues. Germline assignment: CDR1 MDHEN and CDR2 SYDVKM. V lost 6 bases and J 1 base, leaving 13 bases between the germline ends. CDR3 residues: CASSRIVGSYEQYF. CDR3 nucleotides: TGTGCCAGCAGCCGGATCGTGGGGTCCTACGAGCAGTACTTC.

This clone was recorded many times. The CDR3 loop reads CSARTSGFPNEQFF. CDR3 sequence (DNA): TGCAGTGCGAGGACTAGCGGGTTTCCCAATGAGCAGTTCTTC. V and J are TRBV20-1 and TRBJ2-1; TRBD2 agrees at 11 bases. This CDR3 contains 14 residues. V shed 6 bases, J shed 6 bases, and the junction held 7 bases outside the gene matches. CDR1 DFQATT and CDR2 SNEGSKA come from the germline V gene (reference sequence).

This clone was detected many times. The chain couples TRBV12-3 or TRBV12-4 to TRBJ2-1; tentative D call: TRBD2 (5 bases). Between the trimmed V and J ends, which lost 6 bases and 13 bases, there was a span of 16 bases. The CDR3 is made up of 12 amino acids. CDR3 protein: CASSPDSTRQFF. CDR3 in DNA: TGTGCCAGCAGCCCGGACTCAACACGACAGTTCTTC.

This clone is termed medium-sized. The chain recombines TRBV4-3 with TRBJ1-3; D unresolved. This CDR3 contains 15 residues. V lost 2 bases to trimming and J lost 0 bases, with 8 bases between them. The germline gives CDR1 LGHNA, CDR2 YSLEER. The CDR3 loop is CASSQQARSGNTIYF. Written as DNA, the CDR3 is TGCGCCAGCAGCCAACAGGCCCGCTCTGGAAACACCATATATTTT.

This clone has ten or more counts. This chain links TRBV18 with TRBJ2-7; TRBD1 matches 7 bases. Germline trimming cut 3 bases from V and 7 bases from J; bases unmatched to any gene: 12. This CDR3 is built from 15 residues. The V gene's germline CDR1 is KGHSH and CDR2 LQKENI. The CDR3 bases are TGTGCCAGCTCACCCAGTGGGGGACAGAGTAGGGAGCAGTACTTC. It translates to CASSPSGGQSREQYF. The full variable domain, with the rest looked up from reference TRBV18 and TRBJ2-7, is NAGVMQNPRHLVRRRGQEARLRCSPMKGHSHVYWYRQLPEEGLKFMVYLQKENIIDESGMPKERFSAEFPKEGPSILRIQQVVRGDSAAYFCASSPSGGQSREQYFGPGTRLTVT.

The chain joins TRBV18 to TRBJ1-6; unclear D gene. The germline V gene has CDR1 KGHSH and CDR2 LQKENI. V dropped 3 bases and J dropped 5 bases, with 11 bases sitting between them. The CDR3 extends over 15 amino acids. Here the CDR3 reads CASSPGGLNNSPLHF. The DNA of the CDR3 is TGTGCCAGCTCACCGGGTGGGCTTAATAATTCACCCCTCCACTTT.

This clone was seen at least ten times. This may stem from a read error, because a much larger clone lies one nucleotide away. The chain joins TRBV5-1 to TRBJ2-7; TRBD1 matches at 7 bases. This CDR3 spans 13 amino acids. Losses at the gene ends were 7 bases for V and 8 bases for J; bases not matched to a gene: 12. Per germline, CDR1 SGHRS and CDR2 YFSETQ. The CDR3 nucleotides are TGCGCCAGCGGCTACGACAGGGAAAAAAAGCAGTACTTC. Protein sequence: CASGYDREKKQYF. The variable domain in full, with the rest retrieved from reference TRBV5-1 and TRBJ2-7, is KAGVTQTPRYLIKTRGQQVTLSCSPISGHRSVSWYQQTPGQGLQFLFEYFSETQRNKGNFPGRFSGRQFSNSRSEMNVSTLELGDSALYLCASGYDREKKQYFGPGTRLTVT.

This clone was detected ten times or more. The CDR3 loop reads CASSELGDVNEQFF. CDR3 in DNA: TGTGCCAGCAGTGAATTAGGGGACGTTAATGAGCAGTTCTTC. This chain links TRBV6-1 with TRBJ2-1, with D perhaps TRBD1 or TRBD2 (5 bases each). The CDR3 has 14 residues. Trimming removed 2 bases at V and 7 bases at J, with 12 bases between. Germline V gene lookup returns CDR1 MNHNS and CDR2 SASEGT.

The V gene is TRBV4-3, the J gene TRBJ2-1; weak D call: TRBD2 (6 bases). The V gene's germline CDR1 is LGHNA and CDR2 YSLEER. The V end was cut by 0 bases, the J end by 4 bases, with 10 bases between. The CDR3 length is 15 residues. Written as DNA, the CDR3 is TGCGCCAGCAGCCAAGATCGGGAGCTTTACAATGAGCAGTTCTTC. It encodes CASSQDRELYNEQFF.

The V call is TRBV30, the J call TRBJ2-7; D is possibly TRBD1 or TRBD2 (6 bases each). Germline V gene sequence: CDR1 GTSNPN, CDR2 SVGIG (reference sequence). The V and J ends lost 8 bases and 3 bases respectively, with 26 bases between them. There are 16 residues in the CDR3. The CDR3 region has the DNA TGTGCCGGACAGAAAAGGGGCGGGGACACCCTCTACGAGCAGTACTTC. Protein sequence: CAGQKRGGDTLYEQYF.

In its sample, this clone was seen many times. The chain combines TRBV24-1 with TRBJ2-5, with D uncertain. V lost 2 bases and J 1 base, leaving 13 bases between the germline ends. The germline V gene encodes CDR1 KGHDR and CDR2 SFDVKD. CDR3 length: 16 amino acids. Here the CDR3 DNA reads TGTGCCACCAGTGATTCGGCAGGAGATATCCAAGAGACCCAGTACTTC. Its protein is CATSDSAGDIQETQYF.